The 21 T cell receptor beta chains below were found in one sample sequenced in a study of OX40 agonist ivuxolimab in advanced cancers. Sequenced by immunoSEQ multiplex PCR; TCRdb stores in-frame clones only, minus some. The data contain some 80,000 clones, approximately 91% of them seen just once; the ten biggest clones take up around 0.7%. The source material was CD4+ or CD8+ T cells sorted from blood, sampled in a trial of the OX40 agonist ivuxolimab. The receptor set was obtained from an adult with an advanced solid tumor such as melanoma, head and neck, liver or kidney cancer.

The V and J genes are TRBV6-1 and TRBJ1-1, with 11 nucleotides matching TRBD1. Germline CDR1 and CDR2: MNHNS and SASEGT. The CDR3 sequence is 13 residues long. Trimming took 6 bases from V and 7 from J; bases not matched to a gene: 4. CDR3 nucleotides: TGTGCCAGCAGGGGTGGGACAGGGGGTGAAGCTTTCTTT. This sequence encodes CASRGGTGGEAFF.

The rearrangement links TRBV4-2 to TRBJ2-3, with 9 bases fitting TRBD2. CDR3 length: 16 residues. Trimming removed 0 bases from V and 4 bases from J; junction bases left unmatched: 5. Germline V gene sequence: CDR1 LGHNA, CDR2 YNFKEQ. The DNA for the CDR3 is TGTGCCAGCAGCCAAGATGCTCCTAGCGGGGCAGATACGCAGTATTTT. This codes for CASSQDAPSGADTQYF.

This chain uses TRBV11-3 with TRBJ1-1; D gene unclear. This CDR3 is built from 12 residues. Between the trimmed V and J ends, which lost 4 bases and 1 base, there was a span of 4 bases. The germline CDR1 and CDR2 sequences are SGHNT and YENEEA. CDR3 sequence reads: CASSSQNTEAFF. CDR3 DNA: TGTGCCAGCAGCTCTCAGAACACTGAAGCTTTCTTT.

V and J are TRBV5-1 and TRBJ2-7; 9 positions agree with TRBD2. Per germline, CDR1 SGHRS and CDR2 YFSETQ. The ends lost 2 bases at V and 0 bases at J; junction bases unmatched: 9. This CDR3 contains 17 residues. The CDR3 DNA is TGCGCCAGCAGCTTAGCGGGGGGTCGAAAAAGCTCCTACGAGCAGTACTTC. Amino acids: CASSLAGGRKSSYEQYF.

The chain recombines TRBV7-2 with TRBJ1-6, with TRBD1 as a possible D gene (5 bases). CDR3 length equals 17 residues. Germline V lookup: CDR1 SGHTA, CDR2 FQGNSA. V was trimmed by 4 bases and J by 5 bases, leaving 18 bases between them. The CDR3 sequence is CASSYSAGGLNNSPLHF. CDR3 nucleotide sequence: TGTGCCAGCAGCTACTCCGCTGGGGGACTAAATAATTCACCCCTCCACTTT.

The chain has TRBV19 and TRBJ2-1; 9 positions match TRBD2. The germline CDR1 and CDR2 sequences are LNHDA and SQIVND (reference sequence). This CDR3 comprises 14 residues. Trimming took 6 bases from V and 7 from J; bases not matched to a gene: 7. CDR3 in DNA: TGTGCCAGTAGGGAGCGGGGGGCGGGGAATGAGCAGTTCTTC. It translates to CASRERGAGNEQFF.

The chain has TRBV5-5 and TRBJ2-5; D is uncertain. V lost 0 bases and J lost 4, with 7 bases in between. This CDR3 is built from 13 residues. Germline CDR1 SGHKS, CDR2 YYEKEE (reference sequence). CDR3 amino acids: CASSLGIAETQYF. The CDR3 nucleotides are TGTGCCAGCAGCTTGGGGATTGCAGAGACCCAGTACTTC.

The gene calls are TRBV5-1 and TRBJ1-4, with TRBD1 matching 8 bases. Germline CDR1 is SGHRS and CDR2 is YFSETQ. The trim removed 1 base at V and 6 bases at J, leaving 14 bases unmatched. This CDR3 has 18 residues. CDR3 DNA sequence: TGCGCCAGCAGCTTGCGAGCGCAGGGGGCGCGAAGGGATGAAAAACTGTTTTTT. This codes for CASSLRAQGARRDEKLFF.

V usage is TRBV29-1 and J usage is TRBJ2-5; D gene unclear. The germline V gene has CDR1 SQVTM and CDR2 ANQGSEA. This CDR3 has 12 residues. The V end was cut by 3 bases, the J end by 5 bases, with 10 bases between. The CDR3 region is CSVDTMIETQYF. The DNA for the CDR3 is TGCAGCGTTGATACTATGATCGAGACCCAGTACTTC.

This chain links TRBV29-1 with TRBJ2-1; D is undetermined. Germline loops: CDR1 SQVTM, CDR2 ANQGSEA. V was cut by 2 bases and J by 4 bases, with 9 bases left in between. The CDR3 consists of 13 residues. The CDR3 nucleotides are TGCAGCGTTGAATCTCCACTTTACAATGAGCAGTTCTTC. Protein product: CSVESPLYNEQFF.

This clone has a single count. This sequence joins TRBV4-1 and TRBJ2-5, with no clear D. This CDR3 spans 13 amino acids. The V end lost 4 bases, the J end lost 4 bases, and 10 bases lay between the germline ends. Germline V lookup: CDR1 MGHRA, CDR2 YSYEKL. CDR3 in DNA: TGCGCCAGCAGCCGCCTGGTAGGAGAGACCCAGTACTTC. It yields the protein CASSRLVGETQYF.

The chain has TRBV5-4 and TRBJ2-1; 12 bases line up with TRBD2. The CDR3 extends over 16 amino acids. The ends lost 5 bases at V and 0 bases at J; junction bases unmatched: 3. Germline V gene lookup returns CDR1 SGHNT and CDR2 YYREEE (reference sequence). The CDR3 sequence is CASSRTSGNSYNEQFF. DNA for the CDR3: TGTGCCAGCAGTCGGACTAGCGGGAACTCCTACAATGAGCAGTTCTTC.

V usage is TRBV12-5 and J usage is TRBJ2-4; no firm D call. This CDR3 is 13 amino acids long. Trimming shortened V by 1 base and J by 12 bases, and 13 bases separated the two germline ends. CDR1 is LGHNT and CDR2 is FRNRAP in the germline V gene. The CDR3 bases are TGTGCTAGTGGTTTGGCAACGCTGGAGAGTCAGTACTTC. Amino acids: CASGLATLESQYF.

V and J are TRBV7-8 and TRBJ2-6; 7 bases are shared with TRBD1. The CDR3 has 17 residues. In germline, CDR1 is SGHVS, CDR2 FQNEAQ. V trimming: 5 bases; J trimming: 2 bases; junction bases outside the gene matches: 9. Here the CDR3 DNA reads TGTGCCAGCAGCCAAGGGACAGCCGGAACTGGGGCCAACGTCCTGACTTTC. Residues: CASSQGTAGTGANVLTF.

This chain links TRBV10-3 with TRBJ2-1, with 7 positions matching TRBD2. The CDR3 runs to 15 residues. CDR1 is ENHRY, CDR2 SYGVKD, per germline. V lost 1 base and J lost 7; bases outside the gene matches: 7. The CDR3 spells CAISEYASGNNEQFF. CDR3 DNA sequence: TGTGCCATCAGTGAGTATGCTAGCGGAAATAATGAGCAGTTCTTC.

This chain uses TRBV5-1 with TRBJ2-7; TRBD1 agrees at 9 bases. V lost 0 bases, J lost 3 bases, and 1 base stayed unmatched. The CDR3 is made up of 14 amino acids. Germline values: CDR1 SGHRS, CDR2 YFSETQ. This CDR3 reads CASSLEGQGYEQYF. The CDR3 coding sequence is TGCGCCAGCAGCTTGGAGGGACAGGGCTACGAGCAGTACTTC.

The gene calls are TRBV9 and TRBJ2-5; tentative D call: TRBD1 (5 bases). CDR3 length equals 14 residues. V dropped 0 bases and J dropped 5 bases, with 11 bases sitting between them. CDR1 and CDR2 (germline): SGDLS, YYNGEE. The CDR3: CASSVVGVGETQYF. The CDR3 nucleotides read TGTGCCAGCAGCGTAGTAGGGGTTGGGGAGACCCAGTACTTC. Full variable domain (rest looked up from reference TRBV9 and TRBJ2-5): DSGVTQTPKHLITATGQRVTLRCSPRSGDLSVYWYQQSLDQGLQFLIQYYNGEERAKGNILERFSAQQFPDLHSELNLSSLELGDSALYFCASSVVGVGETQYFGPGTRLLVL.

The gene calls are TRBV5-5 and TRBJ1-1; no definite D call. V lost 1 base, J lost 5 bases, and 9 bases lay in between. The CDR3 is 13 amino acids. Germline CDR1 SGHKS, CDR2 YYEKEE (reference sequence). The CDR3 loop is CASSLIGYTEAFF. The CDR3 nucleotides are TGTGCCAGCAGCTTGATTGGTTATACTGAAGCTTTCTTT.

The gene calls are TRBV21-1 and TRBJ2-7; the tabulated D call, TRBD2, remains unverified against the DNA. TRBV21-1 is a pseudogene locus. The CDR3 has 20 residues. CDR3 sequence: CASLEYFRGRAEPLSYEQYF. The CDR3 DNA reads as TGTGCCAGCCTCGAGTATTTTCGCGGGAGGGCCGAACCCCTCTCCTACGAGCAGTACTTC.

This chain joins TRBV10-3 and TRBJ2-7, with D hard to call. The V end lost 3 bases, the J end lost 3 bases, and 3 bases lay between the germline ends. The CDR3 covers 11 residues. Germline V gene data show CDR1 as ENHRY and CDR2 as SYGVKD. The CDR3 region has the DNA TGTGCCATCAGTGATGACTACGAGCAGTACTTC. Its translation is CAISDDYEQYF.

The chain links TRBV29-1 to TRBJ1-2; 8 bases align to TRBD1. This CDR3 comprises 13 residues. CDR1 and CDR2 (germline): SQVTM, ANQGSEA. V lost 6 bases to trimming and J lost 1 base; unmatched junction nucleotides: 4. CDR3 bases: TGCAGCGTCGGACAGGGTTTTAACTATGGCTACACCTTC. Protein: CSVGQGFNYGYTF.